The sequence of this T cell receptor beta chain was determined in a study of T cells after yellow fever vaccination. Study results and limitations: Most clones from primary vaccination resurfaced after the booster (around 97% CD4, less than 90% CD8).

This CDR3 spans 12 amino acids. The V end was cut by 1 base, the J end by 6 bases, with 10 bases between. Germline V gives CDR1 DFQATT, CDR2 SNEGSKA (reference sequence). A note on this clonotype: Its target is not known.

The authors made TCR cDNA by 5'RACE template switching, adding a universal primer site and UMIs. TCRdb re-called the 5' RACE reads through MiXCR, storing one row per CDR3 protein. The data show some 560,000 distinct CDR3 sequences, less than 20% seen once. The TCR comes from a man between 18 and 29 years old who received the YFV17D yellow fever vaccine. The material sequenced was PBMCs, taken 5 days after the first yellow fever vaccination. V is TRBV20-1 and J is TRBJ2-7, with D tentatively TRBD2 (6 bases). The CDR3 DNA reads TGCAGTGCTAGAGCCGGGGGAATCGAGCAGTACTTC. Its translation is CSARAGGIEQYF.